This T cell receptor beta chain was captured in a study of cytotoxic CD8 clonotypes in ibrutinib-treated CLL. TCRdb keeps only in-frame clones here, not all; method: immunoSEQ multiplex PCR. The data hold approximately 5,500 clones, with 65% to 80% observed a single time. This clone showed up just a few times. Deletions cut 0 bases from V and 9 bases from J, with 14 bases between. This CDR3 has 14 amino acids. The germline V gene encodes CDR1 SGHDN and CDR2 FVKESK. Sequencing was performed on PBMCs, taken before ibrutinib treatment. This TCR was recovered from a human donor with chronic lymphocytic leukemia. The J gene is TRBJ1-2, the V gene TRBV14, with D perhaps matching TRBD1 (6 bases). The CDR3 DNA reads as TGTGCCAGCAGCCAAGAGGCCAGGGGAGGCCGCTACACCTTC. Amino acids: CASSQEARGGRYTF.